The 26 T cell receptor beta chains below were found in one sample sequenced in a study of blood T cell repertoires in COVID-19. Data came from immunoSEQ multiplex PCR; TCRdb stores just in-frame clones and leaves some out. The data show over 100,000 clones, with approximately 70% seen just once and under 2.5% held by the top ten. What was sequenced was peripheral blood. The receptors were gathered from a woman in her 70s with acute or convalescent COVID-19.

The chain couples TRBV19 to TRBJ1-5, with D tentatively TRBD1 (6 bases). Looked up from germline, CDR1 is LNHDA and CDR2 is SQIVND (reference sequence). The CDR3 loop spans 16 amino acids. The V end was cut by 4 bases, the J end by 3 bases, with 16 bases between. CDR3 nucleotide sequence: TGTGCCAGTAGTAGTCGGACAGAGGCTAACAATCAGCCCCAGCATTTT. As protein: CASSSRTEANNQPQHF.

The chain uses TRBV9 and TRBJ2-5, with TRBD2 matching 14 bases. The CDR3 is made up of 19 amino acids. V shed 3 bases, J shed 2 bases, and the junction held 12 bases outside the gene matches. Germline V gene lookup returns CDR1 SGDLS and CDR2 YYNGEE. The CDR3 DNA sequence: TGTGCCAGCAGCGATTCCGGGACTAGCGGGGGACACCCTCAAGAGACCCAGTACTTC. Encoded protein: CASSDSGTSGGHPQETQYF. The variable domain in full, with the rest retrieved from reference TRBV9 and TRBJ2-5, is DSGVTQTPKHLITATGQRVTLRCSPRSGDLSVYWYQQSLDQGLQFLIQYYNGEERAKGNILERFSAQQFPDLHSELNLSSLELGDSALYFCASSDSGTSGGHPQETQYFGPGTRLLVL.

The CDR3: CASRANQGPADTQYF. In DNA, the CDR3 is TGTGCCAGCAGAGCCAATCAGGGGCCTGCGGATACGCAGTATTTT. This sequence joins TRBV25-1 and TRBJ2-3, with D possibly TRBD1 on 6 matching bases. The CDR3 contains 15 residues. CDR1 and CDR2 from the germline V gene are MGHDK and SYGVNS. V lost 6 bases, J lost 6 bases, and 19 bases lay in between.

V gene TRBV7-2 combines with J gene TRBJ2-1, with 7 bases matching TRBD2. J lost 2 bases, V lost 5 bases, and 6 bases had no gene match. CDR1 and CDR2 (germline): SGHTA, FQGNSA. The CDR3 is 15 residues long. CDR3 sequence reads: CASSPSGAPYNEQFF. The CDR3 DNA reads TGTGCCAGCAGCCCAAGCGGGGCTCCCTACAATGAGCAGTTCTTC.

CDR3 in amino acids: CASSLVTAYGYTF. In DNA form, the CDR3 reads TGTGCCAGCAGCTTGGTGACAGCCTATGGCTACACCTTC. The rearrangement links TRBV5-6 to TRBJ1-2, with D tentatively TRBD1 (5 bases). V was clipped by 0 bases and J by 4 bases, with 7 bases between them. This CDR3 has 13 amino acids. The germline CDR1 and CDR2 sequences are SGHDT and YYEEEE. The full variable domain, with the rest looked up from reference TRBV5-6 and TRBJ1-2, is DAGVTQSPTHLIKTRGQQVTLRCSPKSGHDTVSWYQQALGQGPQFIFQYYEEEERQRGNFPDRFSGHQFPNYSSELNVNALLLGDSALYLCASSLVTAYGYTFGSGTRLTVV.

This clone came up a few times. V and J are TRBV5-6 and TRBJ1-2, with unresolved D. The CDR3 runs 14 residues. CDR1 and CDR2 (germline): SGHDT, YYEEEE. V lost 4 bases to trimming and J lost 4 bases, with 14 bases between them. CDR3 nucleotide sequence: TGTGCCAGCAGCCCCACCGGGTCGATCTATGGCTACACCTTC. Translation: CASSPTGSIYGYTF.

The V call is TRBV6-5, the J call TRBJ1-1; 11 bases match TRBD1. With 6 bases clipped from V and 7 bases from J, the junction kept 7 bases outside the gene matches. The CDR3 length is 14 residues. Germline-derived CDR1 and CDR2 are MNHEY and SVGAGI. Written as DNA, the CDR3 is TGTGCCAGCAGGCCTGGACAGGGGGCAATTGAAGCTTTCTTT. It is translated as CASRPGQGAIEAFF.

This clone has a handful of counts. V gene TRBV6-1 combines with J gene TRBJ1-1; D unclear. Germline V lookup: CDR1 MNHNS, CDR2 SASEGT. Trimming shortened V by 0 bases and J by 5 bases, and 7 bases separated the two germline ends. The CDR3 totals 13 residues. CDR3 sequence: CASSEARVTEAFF. Written as DNA, the CDR3 is TGTGCCAGCAGTGAAGCGAGGGTAACTGAAGCTTTCTTT.

The rearrangement links TRBV9 to TRBJ2-3, with TRBD1 identical over 8 bases. Trimming removed 0 bases from V and 3 bases from J; junction bases left unmatched: 6. The CDR3 length is 16 residues. CDR1 and CDR2 from the germline V gene are SGDLS and YYNGEE. The CDR3 is CASSVADRGATDTQYF. The CDR3 DNA reads TGTGCCAGCAGCGTAGCTGACAGGGGCGCGACAGATACGCAGTATTTT.

This clone was recorded a few times. This chain links TRBV5-4 with TRBJ1-4, with 9 bases that match TRBD1. CDR1 and CDR2 (germline): SGHNT, YYREEE (reference sequence). V lost 4 bases, J lost 10 bases, and 17 bases stayed unmatched. The CDR3 is made up of 17 amino acids. The CDR3 DNA sequence: TGTGCCAGCAGCCAGGGACAGGGAGGCGGTATTTCCGGAAAACTGTTTTTT. This translates into CASSQGQGGGISGKLFF.

V and J are TRBV27 and TRBJ1-1, with a weak D call TRBD1 (6 bases). Germline CDR1 is MNHEY and CDR2 is SMNVEV (reference sequence). The CDR3 is 12 residues long. Trimming removed 5 bases at V and 11 bases at J, with 15 bases between. CDR3 sequence: CASSHPGGAAFF. CDR3 sequence (DNA): TGTGCCAGCAGTCATCCTGGGGGGGCGGCTTTCTTT.

There are a few counts of this clone. V is TRBV30 and J is TRBJ1-2; TRBD1 matches 7 bases. Germline V CDR1 and CDR2: GTSNPN, SVGIG (reference sequence). V lost 5 bases and J lost 3; bases outside the gene matches: 6. This CDR3 comprises 13 residues. The CDR3 region is CAWSPQGYYGYTF. CDR3 bases: TGTGCCTGGTCCCCACAGGGGTACTATGGCTACACCTTC.

This clone was seen only a few times. This rearrangement joins TRBV27 to TRBJ1-5; D is undetermined. CDR3 length: 13 residues. The V gene's germline CDR1 is MNHEY and CDR2 SMNVEV (reference sequence). The V end lost 1 base, the J end lost 11 bases, and 12 bases lay between the germline ends. The chain's CDR3 is CASSLLNGRAQHF. The CDR3 DNA follows: TGTGCCAGCAGTTTATTGAACGGGCGGGCCCAGCATTTT.

The rearrangement uses TRBV4-3 and TRBJ2-5; D is ambiguous. The germline gives CDR1 LGHNA, CDR2 YSLEER. CDR3 length: 13 amino acids. V lost 0 bases, J lost 2 bases, and 4 bases lay in between. CDR3 sequence reads: CASSQDLQETQYF. The CDR3 nucleotides read TGCGCCAGCAGCCAAGATCTACAAGAGACCCAGTACTTC.

The chain combines TRBV11-2 with TRBJ1-4; possibly TRBD1 for D (5 bases). In germline, CDR1 is SGHAT, CDR2 FQNNGV. V lost 5 bases, J lost 8 bases, and 21 bases lay in between. The CDR3 is made up of 16 amino acids. CDR3 bases: TGTGCCAGCAGCCAAGAACGCGGGGGTTTAGGGGAAAAACTGTTTTTT. This encodes CASSQERGGLGEKLFF.

This chain joins TRBV27 and TRBJ2-7; D is unresolved. Germline lookup yields CDR1 MNHEY and CDR2 SMNVEV (reference sequence). The CDR3 extends over 14 amino acids. V shed 4 bases and J shed 2 bases, with 12 bases lying between them. In DNA form, the CDR3 reads TGTGCCAGCAGTTCCGGTCCCACCACCTACGAGCAGTACTTC. As protein: CASSSGPTTYEQYF.

V is TRBV7-2 and J is TRBJ1-1, with unresolved D. This CDR3 has 14 residues. V was trimmed by 2 bases and J by 1 base, leaving 8 bases between them. Per germline, CDR1 SGHTA and CDR2 FQGNSA. CDR3 in amino acids: CASSLWGGNTEAFF. DNA of the CDR3: TGTGCCAGCAGCTTATGGGGAGGGAACACTGAAGCTTTCTTT.

This clone was detected a few times. The chain employs TRBV9 and TRBJ1-4; TRBD1 is a possible D gene (5 bases). CDR1 and CDR2 from the germline V gene are SGDLS and YYNGEE. Trimming took 2 bases from V and 7 from J, leaving 15 bases between them. CDR3 length: 15 residues. DNA for the CDR3: TGTGCCAGCAGCGTTTATGGGGGGGATGGTGAAAAACTGTTTTTT. It yields the protein CASSVYGGDGEKLFF.

The chain has TRBV5-6 and TRBJ2-3; 8 positions match TRBD2. V shed 4 bases and J 6 bases; nucleotides not matched to a gene: 16. The CDR3 covers 17 residues. Looked up from germline, CDR1 is SGHDT and CDR2 is YYEEEE. CDR3 bases: TGTGCCAGCAGCCACACACTTTGGACTAGCAGCTTCGATACGCAGTATTTT. Translating gives CASSHTLWTSSFDTQYF. Using reference TRBV5-6 and TRBJ2-3 for the parts outside the CDR3, the full variable domain is DAGVTQSPTHLIKTRGQQVTLRCSPKSGHDTVSWYQQALGQGPQFIFQYYEEEERQRGNFPDRFSGHQFPNYSSELNVNALLLGDSALYLCASSHTLWTSSFDTQYFGPGTRLTVL.

This clone was counted between two and nine times. The chain combines TRBV29-1 with TRBJ2-1; D unresolved. This CDR3 contains 13 residues. V gave up 6 bases and J gave up 4 bases, with 13 bases separating them. CDR1 is SQVTM and CDR2 is ANQGSEA in the germline V gene. The CDR3 coding sequence is TGCAGCGTCGTCTACAGTTTTTACAATGAGCAGTTCTTC. Its protein is CSVVYSFYNEQFF.

This chain uses TRBV5-5 with TRBJ2-7, with TRBD2 identical over 11 bases. V trimming: 5 bases; J trimming: 6 bases; junction bases outside the gene matches: 4. This CDR3 has 13 residues. Germline CDR1 reads SGHKS; CDR2 reads YYEKEE (reference sequence). The CDR3 loop reads CASRIAGGTEQYF. The CDR3 DNA sequence: TGTGCCAGCAGAATAGCGGGGGGGACCGAGCAGTACTTC.

This clone has a single count. The chain is built from TRBV6-2 or TRBV6-3 and TRBJ1-1; D perhaps matches TRBD1 (6 bases). V was cut by 2 bases and J by 0 bases, with 16 bases left in between. This CDR3 has 17 residues. In germline, CDR1 is MNHEY, CDR2 SVGEGT. This CDR3 reads CASSYQQGGLMNTEAFF. CDR3 bases: TGTGCCAGCAGTTACCAACAGGGAGGGCTCATGAACACTGAAGCTTTCTTT.

The rearrangement uses TRBV27 and TRBJ1-5, with 7 bases matching TRBD1. Per germline, CDR1 MNHEY and CDR2 SMNVEV (reference sequence). The CDR3 contains 17 residues. V lost 5 bases and J lost 9; bases outside the gene matches: 19. The CDR3 sequence is CASSRTQTGSGLRPQHF. The CDR3 DNA follows: TGTGCCAGCAGTAGAACTCAGACAGGGTCGGGGTTACGGCCCCAGCATTTT.

The rearrangement uses TRBV7-2 and TRBJ2-5, with D possibly matching TRBD2 (6 bases). Per germline, CDR1 SGHTA and CDR2 FQGNSA. The CDR3 contains 16 residues. Trimming stripped 0 bases from V and 5 bases from J, with 16 bases between. CDR3 DNA: TGTGCCAGCAGCTTAGCGCTAGGGCGGGGCGGTGAGACCCAGTACTTC. Protein sequence: CASSLALGRGGETQYF.

The chain employs TRBV19 and TRBJ2-7, with TRBD1 identical over 7 bases. Germline V lookup: CDR1 LNHDA, CDR2 SQIVND (reference sequence). Trimming at V came to 3 bases and at J to 0 bases, leaving 2 bases not matched to a gene. This CDR3 region has 14 residues. Here the CDR3 DNA reads TGTGCCAGTAGTATCACAGGGGCCTCCTACGAGCAGTACTTC. Protein sequence: CASSITGASYEQYF.

The chain has TRBV25-1 and TRBJ2-3; TRBD2 agrees at 10 bases. The junction had 6 bases not matched to a gene; V was cut back by 2 bases and J by 4 bases. This CDR3 is 16 amino acids long. CDR1 and CDR2 (germline): MGHDK, SYGVNS. The CDR3 DNA is TGTGCCAGCAGTGAACTCGGACTAGCGGCTTCAGATACGCAGTATTTT. Translation gives CASSELGLAASDTQYF.